This T cell receptor beta chain was recovered during a study of OX40 agonist ivuxolimab in advanced cancers. This CDR3 contains 14 residues. Trimming took 11 bases from V and 5 from J; bases not matched to a gene: 8. Germline CDR1 is MRHNA and CDR2 is SNTAGT. Regarding the study as a whole: CD8+ T cells (on average) carried more expanded clones than CD4+ T cells.

Profiled with immunoSEQ multiplex PCR; TCRdb holds only in-frame clones, not every one. The sample carries about 120,000 clones, 93% recorded once. As concerns this clone: What it binds is unknown.

The chain uses TRBV6-4 and TRBJ2-1, with TRBD2 matching over 11 bases. The clonotype comes from an adult with an advanced solid tumor such as melanoma, head and neck, liver or kidney cancer. The specimen was CD4+ or CD8+ T cells sorted from blood, collected in a trial of the OX40 agonist ivuxolimab. The CDR3 here is CAVPGLAANNEQFF. For the CDR3, the DNA is TGTGCCGTTCCGGGACTAGCGGCAAACAATGAGCAGTTCTTC.